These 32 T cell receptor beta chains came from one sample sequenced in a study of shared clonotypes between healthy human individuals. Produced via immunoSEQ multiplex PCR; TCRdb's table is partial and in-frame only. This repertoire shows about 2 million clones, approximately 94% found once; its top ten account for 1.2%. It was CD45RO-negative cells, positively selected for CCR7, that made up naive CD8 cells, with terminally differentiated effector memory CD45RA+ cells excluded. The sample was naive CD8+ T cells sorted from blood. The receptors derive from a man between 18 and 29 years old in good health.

CDR3 sequence reads: CASSLEESNEKLFF. As DNA, the CDR3 is TGTGCCAGCAGTTTGGAGGAATCAAATGAAAAACTGTTTTTT. V and J are TRBV28 and TRBJ1-4; unclear D gene. Germline values: CDR1 MDHEN, CDR2 SYDVKM. The V and J ends lost 3 bases and 5 bases respectively, with 10 bases between them. The CDR3 runs 14 residues. Filled out from reference TRBV28 and TRBJ1-4, the complete variable domain reads DVKVTQSSRYLVKRTGEKVFLECVQDMDHENMFWYRQDPGLGLRLIYFSYDVKMKEKGDIPEGYSVSREKKERFSLILESASTNQTSMYLCASSLEESNEKLFFGSGTQLSVL.

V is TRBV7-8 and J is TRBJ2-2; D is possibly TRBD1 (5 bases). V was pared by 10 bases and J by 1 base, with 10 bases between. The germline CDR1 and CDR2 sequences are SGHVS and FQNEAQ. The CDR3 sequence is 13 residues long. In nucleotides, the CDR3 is TGTGCCAACGTCAGGGAGAACACCGGGGAGCTGTTTTTT. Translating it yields CANVRENTGELFF.

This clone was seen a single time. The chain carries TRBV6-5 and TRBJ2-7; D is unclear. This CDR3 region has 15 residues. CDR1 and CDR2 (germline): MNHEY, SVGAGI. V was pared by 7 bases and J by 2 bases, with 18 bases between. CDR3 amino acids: CASTNVGDGAYEQYF. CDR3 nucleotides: TGTGCCAGCACCAACGTAGGTGACGGAGCCTACGAGCAGTACTTC.

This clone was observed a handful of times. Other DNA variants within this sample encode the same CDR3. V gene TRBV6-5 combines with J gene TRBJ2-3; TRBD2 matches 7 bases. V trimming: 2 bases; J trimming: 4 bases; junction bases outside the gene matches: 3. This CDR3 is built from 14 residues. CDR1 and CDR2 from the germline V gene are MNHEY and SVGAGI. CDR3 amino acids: CASSYVGGADTQYF. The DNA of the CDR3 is TGTGCCAGCAGTTACGTGGGAGGGGCAGATACGCAGTATTTT.

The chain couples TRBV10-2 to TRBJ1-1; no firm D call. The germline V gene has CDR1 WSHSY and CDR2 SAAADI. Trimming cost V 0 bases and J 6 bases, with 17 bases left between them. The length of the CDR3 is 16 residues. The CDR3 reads CASSESARAVYAEAFF. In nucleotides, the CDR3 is TGCGCCAGCAGTGAGTCAGCCCGGGCGGTGTACGCTGAAGCTTTCTTT.

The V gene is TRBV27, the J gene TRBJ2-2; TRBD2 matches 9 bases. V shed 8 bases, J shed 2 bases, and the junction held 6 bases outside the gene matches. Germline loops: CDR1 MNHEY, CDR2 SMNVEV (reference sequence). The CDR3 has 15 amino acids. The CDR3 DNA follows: TGTGCCAGCTCCTTAGCGGGAGAAAACACCGGGGAGCTGTTTTTT. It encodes CASSLAGENTGELFF.

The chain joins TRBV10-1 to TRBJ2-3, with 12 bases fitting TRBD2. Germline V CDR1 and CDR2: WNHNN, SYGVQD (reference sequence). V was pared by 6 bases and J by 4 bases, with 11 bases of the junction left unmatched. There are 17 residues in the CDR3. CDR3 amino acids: CASSSRLAGEDADTQYF. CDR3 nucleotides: TGCGCCAGCAGCTCCAGACTAGCGGGAGAAGACGCAGATACGCAGTATTTT.

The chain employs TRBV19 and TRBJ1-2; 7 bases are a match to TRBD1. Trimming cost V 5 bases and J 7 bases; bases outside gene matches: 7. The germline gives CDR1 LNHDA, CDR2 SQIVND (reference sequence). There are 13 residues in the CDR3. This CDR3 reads CASSPPWTGGYTF. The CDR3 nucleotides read TGTGCCAGTAGTCCACCCTGGACAGGTGGCTACACCTTC.

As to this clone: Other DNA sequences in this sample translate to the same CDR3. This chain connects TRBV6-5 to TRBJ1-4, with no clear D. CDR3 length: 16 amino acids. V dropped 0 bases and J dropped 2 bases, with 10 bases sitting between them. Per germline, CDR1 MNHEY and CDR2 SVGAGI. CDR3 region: CASSYSFGETNEKLFF. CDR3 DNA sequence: TGTGCCAGCAGTTACTCTTTTGGGGAGACTAATGAAAAACTGTTTTTT.

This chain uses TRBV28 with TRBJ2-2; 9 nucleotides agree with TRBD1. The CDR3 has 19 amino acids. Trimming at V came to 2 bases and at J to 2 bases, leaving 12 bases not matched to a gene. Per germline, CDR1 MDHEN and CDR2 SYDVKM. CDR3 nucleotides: TGTGCCAGCAGTTTAGGTTCCCCGGGACAGGGCCCTAACACCGGGGAGCTGTTTTTT. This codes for CASSLGSPGQGPNTGELFF.

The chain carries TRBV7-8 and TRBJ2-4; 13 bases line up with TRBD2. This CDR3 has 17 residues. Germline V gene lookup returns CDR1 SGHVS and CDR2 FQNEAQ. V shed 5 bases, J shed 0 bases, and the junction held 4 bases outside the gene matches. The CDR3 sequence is CASSPGLAGLAKNIQYF. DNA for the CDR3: TGTGCCAGCAGCCCGGGACTAGCGGGGCTAGCCAAAAACATTCAGTACTTC.

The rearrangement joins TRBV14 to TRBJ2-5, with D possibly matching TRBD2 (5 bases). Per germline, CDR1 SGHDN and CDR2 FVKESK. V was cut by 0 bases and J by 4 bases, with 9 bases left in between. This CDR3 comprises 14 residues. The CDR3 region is CASSQEEGSETQYF. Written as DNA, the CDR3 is TGTGCCAGCAGCCAAGAAGAGGGTTCAGAGACCCAGTACTTC.

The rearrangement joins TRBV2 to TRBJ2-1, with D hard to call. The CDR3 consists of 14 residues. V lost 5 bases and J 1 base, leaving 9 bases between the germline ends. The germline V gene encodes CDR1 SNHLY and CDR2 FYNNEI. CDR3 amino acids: CASSSYGSYNEQFF. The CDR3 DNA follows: TGTGCCAGCAGTAGCTACGGTTCCTACAATGAGCAGTTCTTC. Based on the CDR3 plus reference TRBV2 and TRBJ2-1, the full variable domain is EPEVTQTPSHQVTQMGQEVILRCVPISNHLYFYWYRQILGQKVEFLVSFYNNEISEKSEIFDDQFSVERPDGSNFTLKIRSTKLEDSAMYFCASSSYGSYNEQFFGPGTRLTVL.

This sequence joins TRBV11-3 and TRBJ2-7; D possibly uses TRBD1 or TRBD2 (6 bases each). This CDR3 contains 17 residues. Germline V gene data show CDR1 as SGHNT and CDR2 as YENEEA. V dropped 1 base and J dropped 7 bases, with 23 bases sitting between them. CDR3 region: CASSLGQNGGRVREQYF. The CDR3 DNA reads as TGTGCCAGCAGCTTAGGCCAGAACGGGGGCAGGGTTCGGGAGCAGTACTTC. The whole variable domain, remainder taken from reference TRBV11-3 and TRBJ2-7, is EAGVVQSPRYKIIEKKQPVAFWCNPISGHNTLYWYLQNLGQGPELLIRYENEEAVDDSQLPKDRFSAERLKGVDSTLKIQPAELGDSAVYLCASSLGQNGGRVREQYFGPGTRLTVT.

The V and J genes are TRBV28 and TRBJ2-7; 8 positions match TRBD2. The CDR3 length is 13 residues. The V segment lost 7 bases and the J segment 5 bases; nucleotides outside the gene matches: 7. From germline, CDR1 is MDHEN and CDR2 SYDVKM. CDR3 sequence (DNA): TGTGCCAGCACAGAAGCCGGGGGGGACGAGCAGTACTTC. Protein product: CASTEAGGDEQYF. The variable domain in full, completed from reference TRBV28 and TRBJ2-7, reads DVKVTQSSRYLVKRTGEKVFLECVQDMDHENMFWYRQDPGLGLRLIYFSYDVKMKEKGDIPEGYSVSREKKERFSLILESASTNQTSMYLCASTEAGGDEQYFGPGTRLTVT.

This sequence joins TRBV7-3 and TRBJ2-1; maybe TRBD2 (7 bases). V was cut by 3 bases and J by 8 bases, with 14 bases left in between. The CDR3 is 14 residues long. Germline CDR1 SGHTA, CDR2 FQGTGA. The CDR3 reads CASSFTGGEDEQFF. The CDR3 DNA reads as TGTGCCAGCAGCTTTACGGGGGGCGAGGATGAGCAGTTCTTC.

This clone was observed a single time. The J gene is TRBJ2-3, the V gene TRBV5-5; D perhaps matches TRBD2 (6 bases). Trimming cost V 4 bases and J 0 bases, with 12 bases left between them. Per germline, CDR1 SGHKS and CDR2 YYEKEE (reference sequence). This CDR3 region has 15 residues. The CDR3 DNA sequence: TGTGCCAGCAGCCTTGGGACTCTAAGCACAGATACGCAGTATTTT. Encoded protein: CASSLGTLSTDTQYF.

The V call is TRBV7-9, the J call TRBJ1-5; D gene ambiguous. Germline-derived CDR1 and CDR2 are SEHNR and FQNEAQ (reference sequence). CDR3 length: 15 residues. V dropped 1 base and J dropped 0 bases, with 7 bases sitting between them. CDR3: CASSLGEVSNQPQHF. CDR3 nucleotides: TGTGCCAGCAGCTTAGGAGAAGTTAGCAATCAGCCCCAGCATTTT.

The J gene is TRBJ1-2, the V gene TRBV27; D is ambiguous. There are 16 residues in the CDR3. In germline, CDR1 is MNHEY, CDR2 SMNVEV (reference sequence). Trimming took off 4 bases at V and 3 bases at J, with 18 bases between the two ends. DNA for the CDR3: TGTGCCAGCAGTTCCCCCGCGAGGATTAGGGACTATGGCTACACCTTC. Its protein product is CASSSPARIRDYGYTF.

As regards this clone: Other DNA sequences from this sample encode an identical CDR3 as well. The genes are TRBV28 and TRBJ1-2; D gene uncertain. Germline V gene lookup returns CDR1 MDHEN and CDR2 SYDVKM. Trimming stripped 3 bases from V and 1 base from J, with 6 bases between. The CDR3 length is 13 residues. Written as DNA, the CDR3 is TGTGCCAGCAGTTTCCGCCTTAACTATGGCTACACCTTC. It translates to CASSFRLNYGYTF.

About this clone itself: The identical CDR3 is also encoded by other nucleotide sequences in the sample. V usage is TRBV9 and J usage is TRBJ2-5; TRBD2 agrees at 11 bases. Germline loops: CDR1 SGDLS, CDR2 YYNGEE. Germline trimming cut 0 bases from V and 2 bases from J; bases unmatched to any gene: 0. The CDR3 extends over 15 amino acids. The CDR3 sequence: CASSVGTSGQETQYF. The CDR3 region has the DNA TGTGCCAGCAGCGTAGGGACTAGCGGGCAAGAGACCCAGTACTTC.

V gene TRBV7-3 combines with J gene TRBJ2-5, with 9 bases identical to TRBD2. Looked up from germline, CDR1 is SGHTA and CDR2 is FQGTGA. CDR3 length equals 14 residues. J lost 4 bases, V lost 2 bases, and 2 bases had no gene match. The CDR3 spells CASSLAGGRETQYF. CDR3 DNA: TGTGCCAGCAGCTTAGCGGGAGGGAGAGAGACCCAGTACTTC.

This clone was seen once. The CDR3 coding sequence is TGTGCCAGCAGCTTAGGACAGGGGGTTAGTTACTATGGCTACACCTTC. Translating gives CASSLGQGVSYYGYTF. J is TRBJ1-2 and V is TRBV7-9, with TRBD1 matching 9 bases. The CDR3 loop spans 16 amino acids. V gave up 1 base and J gave up 3 bases; unmatched junction bases: 6. The germline V gene has CDR1 SEHNR and CDR2 FQNEAQ (reference sequence).

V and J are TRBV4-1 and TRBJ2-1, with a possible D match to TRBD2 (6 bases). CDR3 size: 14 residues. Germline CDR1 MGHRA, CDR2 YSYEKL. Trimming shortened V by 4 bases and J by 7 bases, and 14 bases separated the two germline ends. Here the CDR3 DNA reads TGCGCCAGCAGCCCCCTACTAGCTCATAATGAGCAGTTCTTC. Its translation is CASSPLLAHNEQFF.

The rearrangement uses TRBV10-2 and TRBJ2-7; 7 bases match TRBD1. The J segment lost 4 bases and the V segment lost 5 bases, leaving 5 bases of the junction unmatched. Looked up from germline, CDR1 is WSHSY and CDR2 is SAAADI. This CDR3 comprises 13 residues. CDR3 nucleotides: TGCGCCAGCAGTACAGGGGAGTGGTACGAGCAGTACTTC. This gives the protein CASSTGEWYEQYF.

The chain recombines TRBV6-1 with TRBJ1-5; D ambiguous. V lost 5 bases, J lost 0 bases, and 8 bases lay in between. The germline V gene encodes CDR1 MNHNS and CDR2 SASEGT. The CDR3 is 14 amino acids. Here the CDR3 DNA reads TGTGCCAGCAGTAAGGGAGGTAGCAATCAGCCCCAGCATTTT. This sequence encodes CASSKGGSNQPQHF.

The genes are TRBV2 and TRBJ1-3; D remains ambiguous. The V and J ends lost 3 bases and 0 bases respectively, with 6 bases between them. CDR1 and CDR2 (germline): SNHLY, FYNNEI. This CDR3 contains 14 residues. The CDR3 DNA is TGTGCCAGCAGTGACGGAAACTCTGGAAACACCATATATTTT. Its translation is CASSDGNSGNTIYF.

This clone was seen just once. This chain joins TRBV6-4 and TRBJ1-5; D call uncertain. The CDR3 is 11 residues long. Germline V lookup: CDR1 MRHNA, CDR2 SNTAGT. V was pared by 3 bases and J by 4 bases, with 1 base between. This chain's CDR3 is CASSENQPQHF. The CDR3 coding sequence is TGTGCCAGCAGTGAAAATCAGCCCCAGCATTTT.

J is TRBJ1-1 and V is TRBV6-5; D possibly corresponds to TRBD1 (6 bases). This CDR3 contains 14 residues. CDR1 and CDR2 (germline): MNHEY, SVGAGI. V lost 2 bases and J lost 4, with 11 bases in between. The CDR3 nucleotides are TGTGCCAGCAGTTACCAACAGGGCGGCACTGAAGCTTTCTTT. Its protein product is CASSYQQGGTEAFF.

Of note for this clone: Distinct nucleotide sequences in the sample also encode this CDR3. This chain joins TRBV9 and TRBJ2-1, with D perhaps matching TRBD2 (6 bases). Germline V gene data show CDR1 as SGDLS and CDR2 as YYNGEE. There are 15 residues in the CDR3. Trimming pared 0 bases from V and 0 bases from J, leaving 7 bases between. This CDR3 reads CASSVDGGSYNEQFF. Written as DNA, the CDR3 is TGTGCCAGCAGCGTAGACGGGGGCTCCTACAATGAGCAGTTCTTC. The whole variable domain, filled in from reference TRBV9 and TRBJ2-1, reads DSGVTQTPKHLITATGQRVTLRCSPRSGDLSVYWYQQSLDQGLQFLIQYYNGEERAKGNILERFSAQQFPDLHSELNLSSLELGDSALYFCASSVDGGSYNEQFFGPGTRLTVL.

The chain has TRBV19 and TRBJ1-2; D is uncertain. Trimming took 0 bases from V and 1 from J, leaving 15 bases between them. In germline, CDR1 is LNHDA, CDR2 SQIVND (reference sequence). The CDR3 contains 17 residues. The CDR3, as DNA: TGTGCCAGTAGTATAGATCCCGGGATCGGATATAACTATGGCTACACCTTC. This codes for CASSIDPGIGYNYGYTF.

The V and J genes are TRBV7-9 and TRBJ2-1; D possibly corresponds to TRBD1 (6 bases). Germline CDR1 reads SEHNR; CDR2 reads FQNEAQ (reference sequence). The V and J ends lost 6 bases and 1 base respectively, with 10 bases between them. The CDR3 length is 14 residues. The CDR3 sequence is CASRQGTSYNEQFF. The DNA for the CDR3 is TGTGCCAGCAGACAGGGCACTTCCTACAATGAGCAGTTCTTC.